This T cell receptor (beta chain) was identified in a study of a mutant IDH1 vaccine in newly diagnosed glioma (dated by TCRdb to 2020 to 2022). The study in broad terms: Vaccination was initiated 4-6 weeks after radiotherapy alone, or concurrently with temozolomide cycles in the chemotherapy-containing groups. The approximately 33 treated patients were approximately 62% male and roughly 40% female, with a mean age of approximately 40 years. Prior to enrollment, patients had been given standard therapy consisting of radiotherapy alone, temozolomide alone, or radiochemotherapy with temozolomide, with the combination given to most patients. Visit V12 was the week-35 safety follow-up and visit V13 was the week-47 end of study. Peripheral blood samples were drawn at six visits, namely V03 (baseline), V05, V07, V10, V12 and V13. For exploratory analyses, about 25 treated patients had longitudinal TCRB deep sequencing done wherever samples were available. General conclusions and limits of the study: Vaccine-induced immune responses across multiple MHC alleles were detected in approximately 94% of patients. Availability determined which PBMC samples were chosen for TCRB deep sequencing. The authors stated that sample limitations prevented analyses of patient blood samples from being reproduced. Changes in the top peripheral T cell clonotypes picked up by TCRB sequencing did not appear to be linked to pseudoprogression.

The time point label, read with the paper, signifies: week 35, safety follow-up. Each vaccine dose, consisting of 300 ug of a 20-mer mutant IDH1 peptide in Montanide, was administered subcutaneously with topical imiquimod. Eight vaccinations were administered to patients in weeks 1, 3, 5, 7, 11, 15, 19 and 23, corresponding to visits V03 through V10. Newly diagnosed WHO grade 3 or 4 IDH1-mutant astrocytomas showing loss of nuclear ATRX were present in the donors. The samples were drawn from NOA16, a multicentre, single-arm, open-label phase I trial in Germany that tested a mutant IDH1 peptide vaccine in humans for the first time. Genomic DNA for TCRB sequencing was extracted from EDTA blood using the DNeasy Blood and Tissue Kit. For this clone: Its antigen target is currently unknown. The sample holds no much larger clone one base away, and base qualities are not on file.

The V end loses 3 bases and the J end loses 3 bases, and a stretch of 16 bases separates them. CDR1 and CDR2 were assigned from the germline V gene as KGHSH and LQKENI. Reading from cysteine to phenylalanine, the CDR3 counts 16 amino acids. Of the read, only the CDR3 DNA is kept; its 48 bases are in frame from base 1. The method was the immunoSEQ multiplex PCR assay. Rearranged TCR beta chain sequences were amplified with the hsTCRB Kit following the manufacturer's protocol. TCRB libraries were sequenced on an Illumina MiSeq. Per the original workflow: The proprietary platform of the kit vendor was used for demultiplexing, trimming and gene mapping. What TCRdb holds here is the immuneACCESS table cut down to in-frame rearrangements. Part of the clones is not present; checked against another copy, under half of the missing clones reflect an unresolved V gene, and the others are unexplained. V and J calls plus clone size are reproduced from that table; the DNA served to infer D and trimming. The sample data list 50,000 to 65,000 clones, and approximately 87% of these were observed just once. Of the sample, around 1.6% falls within the top ten clones.

Specimen: PBMCs, collected from a glioma patient whose treatment included an IDH1 peptide vaccine. The TCR comes from a man in his forties with glioma. The chain links TRBV18 with TRBJ2-3, with a weak D call of TRBD2 (5 bases match). CDR3 region: CASSPLLGGGTDTQYF. The nucleotide sequence is given as TGTGCCAGCTCACCCCTTCTTGGCGGAGGTACAGATACGCAGTATTTT.